The sequence of this T cell receptor (beta chain) was determined in a study of chemoradiotherapy in HPV16-positive cancers. Overall study context: Candidate HPV-specific clones and shared TCR motifs came from a couple of HPV16-positive patients. Study-wide results and limits: In HPV16-positive patients, HPV-responsive T-cell expansion tracked better recurrence-free survival. Functional assays defining HPV-specific T cells used only two HPV16-positive patients.

This table comes from immunoSEQ multiplex PCR, and its TCRdb copy is limited to in-frame clones, with some not included. Here the sample spans around 30,000 clones, about 90% being singletons. Note on this clone: Its antigen is currently unknown.

This sequence was found in a human donor with HPV-associated anogenital cancer. Here the sequenced sample was blood, taken from a patient who underwent chemoradiotherapy.

The CDR3 DNA sequence: TGTGCCAGCAGTCCCGACAGACCTCTCTCTGGAAACACCATATATTTT. It is translated as CASSPDRPLSGNTIYF. The chain employs TRBV6-6 and TRBJ1-3; a possible D gene is TRBD1 (5 bases). The CDR3 consists of 16 residues. Trimming took off 5 bases at V and 0 bases at J, with 14 bases between the two ends. Germline V gene data show CDR1 as MNHNY and CDR2 as SVGAGI (reference sequence).